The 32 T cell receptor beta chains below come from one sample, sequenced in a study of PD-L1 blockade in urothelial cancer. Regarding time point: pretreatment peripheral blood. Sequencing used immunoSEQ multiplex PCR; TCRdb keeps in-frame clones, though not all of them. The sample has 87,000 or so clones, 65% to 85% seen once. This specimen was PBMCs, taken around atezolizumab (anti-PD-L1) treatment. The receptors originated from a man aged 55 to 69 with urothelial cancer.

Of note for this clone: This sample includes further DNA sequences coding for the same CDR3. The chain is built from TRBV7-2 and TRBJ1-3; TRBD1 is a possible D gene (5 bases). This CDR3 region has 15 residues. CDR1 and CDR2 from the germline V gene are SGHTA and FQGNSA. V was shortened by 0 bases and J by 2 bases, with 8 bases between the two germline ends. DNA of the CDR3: TGTGCCAGCAGCTTAGCCGGGGGGGCTGGAAACACCATATATTTT. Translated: CASSLAGGAGNTIYF.

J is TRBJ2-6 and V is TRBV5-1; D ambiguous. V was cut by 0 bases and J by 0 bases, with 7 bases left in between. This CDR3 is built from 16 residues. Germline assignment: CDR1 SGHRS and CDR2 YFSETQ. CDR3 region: CASSLAGYSGANVLTF. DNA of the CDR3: TGCGCCAGCAGCTTGGCCGGTTACTCTGGGGCCAACGTCCTGACTTTC.

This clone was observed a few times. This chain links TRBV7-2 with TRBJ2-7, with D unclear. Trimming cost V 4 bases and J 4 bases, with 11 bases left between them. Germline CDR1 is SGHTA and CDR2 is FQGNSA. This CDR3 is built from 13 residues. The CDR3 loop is CASSSTPEYEQYF. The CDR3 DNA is TGTGCCAGCAGCTCCACCCCCGAGTACGAGCAGTACTTC.

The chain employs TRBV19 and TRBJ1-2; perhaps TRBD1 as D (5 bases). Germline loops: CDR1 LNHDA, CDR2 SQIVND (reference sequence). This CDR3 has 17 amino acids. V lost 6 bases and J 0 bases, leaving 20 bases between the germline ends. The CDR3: CASRNPRVATANYGYTF. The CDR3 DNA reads TGTGCCAGTAGAAATCCCCGAGTCGCGACAGCTAACTATGGCTACACCTTC.

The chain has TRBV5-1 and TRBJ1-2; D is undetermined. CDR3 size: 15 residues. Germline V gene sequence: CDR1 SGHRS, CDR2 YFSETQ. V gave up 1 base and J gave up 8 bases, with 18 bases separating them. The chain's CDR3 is CASSLITGPRRGYTF. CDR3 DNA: TGCGCCAGCAGCTTGATCACCGGTCCCCGAAGAGGCTACACCTTC. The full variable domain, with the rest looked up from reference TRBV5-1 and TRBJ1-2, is KAGVTQTPRYLIKTRGQQVTLSCSPISGHRSVSWYQQTPGQGLQFLFEYFSETQRNKGNFPGRFSGRQFSNSRSEMNVSTLELGDSALYLCASSLITGPRRGYTFGSGTRLTVV.

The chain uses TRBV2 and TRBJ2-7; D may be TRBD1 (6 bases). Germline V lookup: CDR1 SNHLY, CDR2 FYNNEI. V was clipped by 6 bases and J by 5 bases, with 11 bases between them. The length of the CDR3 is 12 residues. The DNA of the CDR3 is TGTGCCAGCAGGGAACAGGGAAACGAGCAGTACTTC. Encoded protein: CASREQGNEQYF.

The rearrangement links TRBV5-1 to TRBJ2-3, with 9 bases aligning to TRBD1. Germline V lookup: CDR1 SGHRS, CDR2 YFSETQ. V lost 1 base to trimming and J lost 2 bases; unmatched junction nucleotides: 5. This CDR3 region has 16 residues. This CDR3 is CASSLRTGVPTDTQYF. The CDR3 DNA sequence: TGCGCCAGCAGCTTGAGGACAGGGGTTCCCACAGATACGCAGTATTTT.

As DNA, the CDR3 is TGTGCCAGCAGCCAGGGACAGGGCCTCCAGCATTTT. This codes for CASSQGQGLQHF. The rearrangement joins TRBV2 to TRBJ1-5; 9 nucleotides match TRBD1. Germline V gives CDR1 SNHLY, CDR2 FYNNEI. The V segment lost 6 bases and the J segment 12 bases; nucleotides outside the gene matches: 6. There are 12 residues in the CDR3.

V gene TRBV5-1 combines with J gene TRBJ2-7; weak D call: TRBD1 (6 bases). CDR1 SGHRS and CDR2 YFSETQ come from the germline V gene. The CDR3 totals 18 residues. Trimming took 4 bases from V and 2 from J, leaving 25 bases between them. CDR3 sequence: CASSPTLSQGPLPYEQYF. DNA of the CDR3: TGCGCCAGCAGCCCAACCCTAAGTCAGGGGCCCCTACCCTACGAGCAGTACTTC.

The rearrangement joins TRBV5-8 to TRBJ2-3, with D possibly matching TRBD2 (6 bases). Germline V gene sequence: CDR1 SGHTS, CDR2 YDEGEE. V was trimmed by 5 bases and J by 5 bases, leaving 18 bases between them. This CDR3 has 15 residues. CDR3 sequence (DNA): TGTGCCAGCAGACAACCGGGACTGGGGATAGATACGCAGTATTTT. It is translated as CASRQPGLGIDTQYF.

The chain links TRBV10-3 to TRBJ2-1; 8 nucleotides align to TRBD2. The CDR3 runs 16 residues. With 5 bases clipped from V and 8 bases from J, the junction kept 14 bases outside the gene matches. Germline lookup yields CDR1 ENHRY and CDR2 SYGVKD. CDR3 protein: CAISPLAGQIPDEQFF. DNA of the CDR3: TGTGCCATCAGTCCCTTAGCGGGACAAATCCCCGATGAGCAGTTCTTC.

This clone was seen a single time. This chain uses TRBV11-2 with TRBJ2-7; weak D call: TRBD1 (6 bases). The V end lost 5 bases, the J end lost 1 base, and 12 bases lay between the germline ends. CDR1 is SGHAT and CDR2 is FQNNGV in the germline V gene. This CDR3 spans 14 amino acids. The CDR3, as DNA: TGTGCCAGCAGCCTCCGACAGGAGTCCTACGAGCAGTACTTC. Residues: CASSLRQESYEQYF.

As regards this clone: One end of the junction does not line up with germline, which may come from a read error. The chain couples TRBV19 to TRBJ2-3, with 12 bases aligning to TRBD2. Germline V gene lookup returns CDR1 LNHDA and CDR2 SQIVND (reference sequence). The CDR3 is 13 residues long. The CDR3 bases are TGCGCTACTAGCGGGGGGACTACAGATACGCAGTATTTT. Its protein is CATSGGTTDTQYF.

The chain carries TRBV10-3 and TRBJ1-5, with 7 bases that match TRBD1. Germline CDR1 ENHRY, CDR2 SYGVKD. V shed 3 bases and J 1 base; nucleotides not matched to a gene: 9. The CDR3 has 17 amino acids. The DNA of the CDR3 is TGTGCCATCAGTGAATCGGCAGGGGGTGGGAGCAATCAGCCCCAGCATTTT. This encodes CAISESAGGGSNQPQHF.

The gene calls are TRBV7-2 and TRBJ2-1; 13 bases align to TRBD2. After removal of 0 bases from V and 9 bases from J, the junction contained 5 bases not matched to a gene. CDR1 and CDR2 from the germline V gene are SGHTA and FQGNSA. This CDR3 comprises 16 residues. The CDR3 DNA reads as TGTGCCAGCAGCTTAGCTAAACTAGCGGGAGGGTCTGAGCAGTTCTTC. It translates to CASSLAKLAGGSEQFF.

The CDR3 DNA reads as TGTGCCAGCAGTGCTGTCCGGGACAGGAGAATCTACACCTTC. It translates to CASSAVRDRRIYTF. The rearrangement links TRBV25-1 to TRBJ1-2; 8 nucleotides line up with TRBD1. After removal of 4 bases from V and 10 bases from J, the junction contained 11 bases not matched to a gene. This CDR3 is 14 amino acids long. CDR1 and CDR2 (germline): MGHDK, SYGVNS.

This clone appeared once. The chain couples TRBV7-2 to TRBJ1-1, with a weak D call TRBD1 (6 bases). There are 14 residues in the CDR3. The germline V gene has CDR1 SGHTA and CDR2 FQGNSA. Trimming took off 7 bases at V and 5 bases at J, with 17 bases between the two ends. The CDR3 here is CASTRGGARTEAFF. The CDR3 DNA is TGTGCCAGCACCCGGGGGGGGGCAAGAACTGAAGCTTTCTTT.

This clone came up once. CDR3: CASSLSGWVKLFF. Here the CDR3 DNA reads TGTGCCAGCAGTTTATCAGGGTGGGTAAAACTGTTTTTT. The chain carries TRBV28 and TRBJ1-4; tentatively, D is TRBD1 (5 bases). The CDR3 sequence is 13 residues long. Trimming removed 1 base at V and 10 bases at J, with 10 bases between. Germline V lookup: CDR1 MDHEN, CDR2 SYDVKM. The whole variable domain, filled in from reference TRBV28 and TRBJ1-4, reads DVKVTQSSRYLVKRTGEKVFLECVQDMDHENMFWYRQDPGLGLRLIYFSYDVKMKEKGDIPEGYSVSREKKERFSLILESASTNQTSMYLCASSLSGWVKLFFGSGTQLSVL.

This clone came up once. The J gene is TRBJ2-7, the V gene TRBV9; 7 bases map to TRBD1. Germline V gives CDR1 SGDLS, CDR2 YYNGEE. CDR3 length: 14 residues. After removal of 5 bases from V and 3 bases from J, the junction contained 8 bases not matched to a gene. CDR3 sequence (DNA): TGTGCCAGCAGTCGGCAGGGGGTTTTCTACGAGCAGTACTTC. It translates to CASSRQGVFYEQYF.

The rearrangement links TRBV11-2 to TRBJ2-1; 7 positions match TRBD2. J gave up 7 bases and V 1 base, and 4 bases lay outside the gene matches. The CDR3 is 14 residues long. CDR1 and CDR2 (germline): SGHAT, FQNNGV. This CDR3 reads CASSLGREYNEQFF. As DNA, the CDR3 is TGTGCCAGCAGCTTAGGGCGGGAGTATAATGAGCAGTTCTTC.

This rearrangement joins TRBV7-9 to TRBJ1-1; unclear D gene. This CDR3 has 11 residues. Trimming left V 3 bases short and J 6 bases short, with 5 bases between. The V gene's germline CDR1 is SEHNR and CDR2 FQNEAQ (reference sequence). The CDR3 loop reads CASSFQAEAFF. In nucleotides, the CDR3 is TGTGCCAGCAGCTTCCAGGCTGAAGCTTTCTTT.

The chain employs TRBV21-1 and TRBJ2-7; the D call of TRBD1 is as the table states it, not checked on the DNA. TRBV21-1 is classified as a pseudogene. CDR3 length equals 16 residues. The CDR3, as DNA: TGTGCCAGCAGCAAAGACCCGGGACAGGGTCTAATCGAGCAGTACTTC. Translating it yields CASSKDPGQGLIEQYF.

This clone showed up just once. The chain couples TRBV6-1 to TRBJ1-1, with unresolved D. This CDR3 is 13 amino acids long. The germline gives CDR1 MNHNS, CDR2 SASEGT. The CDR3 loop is CSGSPRVNTEAFF. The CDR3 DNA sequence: TGTTCCGGCAGTCCGAGAGTGAACACTGAAGCTTTCTTT.

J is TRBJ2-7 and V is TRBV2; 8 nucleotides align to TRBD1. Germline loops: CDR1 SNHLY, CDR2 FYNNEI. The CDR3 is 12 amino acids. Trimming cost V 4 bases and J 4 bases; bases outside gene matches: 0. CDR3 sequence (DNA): TGTGCCAGCAGTGGACAGGGGTACGAGCAGTACTTC. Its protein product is CASSGQGYEQYF.

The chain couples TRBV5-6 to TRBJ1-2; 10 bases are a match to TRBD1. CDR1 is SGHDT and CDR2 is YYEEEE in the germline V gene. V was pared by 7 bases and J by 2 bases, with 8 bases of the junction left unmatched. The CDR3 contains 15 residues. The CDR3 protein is CASRDRGGINYGYTF. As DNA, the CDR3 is TGTGCCAGCCGGGACAGGGGAGGGATAAACTATGGCTACACCTTC. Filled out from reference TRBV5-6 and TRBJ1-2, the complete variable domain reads DAGVTQSPTHLIKTRGQQVTLRCSPKSGHDTVSWYQQALGQGPQFIFQYYEEEERQRGNFPDRFSGHQFPNYSSELNVNALLLGDSALYLCASRDRGGINYGYTFGSGTRLTVV.

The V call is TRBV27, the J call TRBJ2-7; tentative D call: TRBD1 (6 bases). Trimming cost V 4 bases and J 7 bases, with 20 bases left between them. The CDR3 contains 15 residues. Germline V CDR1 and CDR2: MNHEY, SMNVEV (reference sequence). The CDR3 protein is CASSYRGLEGLEQYF. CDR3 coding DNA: TGTGCCAGCAGTTATAGGGGGTTAGAGGGGCTAGAGCAGTACTTC.

CDR3 amino acids: CASSSGGNTDTQYF. The DNA for the CDR3 is TGTGCCAGCAGTAGCGGGGGGAACACAGATACGCAGTATTTT. The chain links TRBV7-3 to TRBJ2-3; 10 positions match TRBD2. This CDR3 region has 14 residues. Germline CDR1 reads SGHTA; CDR2 reads FQGTGA. V was clipped by 6 bases and J by 2 bases; unmatched bases: 2.

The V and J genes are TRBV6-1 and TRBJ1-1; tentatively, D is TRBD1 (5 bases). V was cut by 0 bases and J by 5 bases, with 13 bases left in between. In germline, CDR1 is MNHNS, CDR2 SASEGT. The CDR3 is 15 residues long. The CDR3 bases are TGTGCCAGCAGTGAAGCGGTTAGGGGATGGACTGAAGCTTTCTTT. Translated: CASSEAVRGWTEAFF.

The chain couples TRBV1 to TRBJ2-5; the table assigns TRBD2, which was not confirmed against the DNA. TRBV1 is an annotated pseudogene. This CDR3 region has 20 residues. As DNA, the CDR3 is TGCACCAGCAGCCAAGGGTGGCGGGAGAAAGGTTTTGCCGGGGAAGAGACCCAGTACTTC. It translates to CTSSQGWREKGFAGEETQYF.

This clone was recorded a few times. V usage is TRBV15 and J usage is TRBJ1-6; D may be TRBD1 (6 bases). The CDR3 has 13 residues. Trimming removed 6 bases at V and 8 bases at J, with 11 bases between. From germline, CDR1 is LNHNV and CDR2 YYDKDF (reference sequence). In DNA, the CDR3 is TGTGCCACCAGTAAGGACAGAGATTCACCCCTCCACTTT. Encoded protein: CATSKDRDSPLHF.

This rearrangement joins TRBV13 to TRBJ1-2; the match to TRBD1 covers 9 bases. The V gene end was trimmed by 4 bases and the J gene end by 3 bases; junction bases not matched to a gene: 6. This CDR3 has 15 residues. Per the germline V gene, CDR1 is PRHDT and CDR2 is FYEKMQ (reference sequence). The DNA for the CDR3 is TGTGCCAGCAGCTCCCGAAGGACAGGGGACTATGGCTACACCTTC. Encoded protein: CASSSRRTGDYGYTF. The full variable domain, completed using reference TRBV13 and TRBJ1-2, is AAGVIQSPRHLIKEKRETATLKCYPIPRHDTVYWYQQGPGQDPQFLISFYEKMQSDKGSIPDRFSAQQFSDYHSELNMSSLELGDSALYFCASSSRRTGDYGYTFGSGTRLTVV.

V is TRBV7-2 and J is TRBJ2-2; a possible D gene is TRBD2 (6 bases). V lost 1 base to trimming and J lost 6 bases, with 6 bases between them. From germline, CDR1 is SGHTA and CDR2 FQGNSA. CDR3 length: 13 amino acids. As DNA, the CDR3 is TGTGCCAGCAGCTTAGGCGGGGCCGGGGAGCTGTTTTTT. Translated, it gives CASSLGGAGELFF.